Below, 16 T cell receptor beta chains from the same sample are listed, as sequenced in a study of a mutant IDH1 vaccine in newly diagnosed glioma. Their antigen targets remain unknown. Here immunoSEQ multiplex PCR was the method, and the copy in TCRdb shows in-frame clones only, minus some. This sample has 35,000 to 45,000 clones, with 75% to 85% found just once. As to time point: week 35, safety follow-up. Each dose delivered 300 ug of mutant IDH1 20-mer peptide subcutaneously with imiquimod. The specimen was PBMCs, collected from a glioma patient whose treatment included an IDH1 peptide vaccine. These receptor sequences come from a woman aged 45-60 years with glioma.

CDR3 nucleotide sequence: TGTGCCAGCAGCGTAGGTCATACAGGAGGGGACGAGCAGTACTTC. As protein: CASSVGHTGGDEQYF. The V gene is TRBV9, the J gene TRBJ2-7, with D possibly matching TRBD2 (6 bases). The germline CDR1 and CDR2 sequences are SGDLS and YYNGEE. V was shortened by 0 bases and J by 5 bases, with 15 bases between the two germline ends. The CDR3 is 15 amino acids.

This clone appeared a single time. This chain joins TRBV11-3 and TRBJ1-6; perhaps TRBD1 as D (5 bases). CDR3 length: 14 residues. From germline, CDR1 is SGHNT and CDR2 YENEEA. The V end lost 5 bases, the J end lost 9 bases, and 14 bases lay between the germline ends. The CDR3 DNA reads TGTGCCAGCAGCGTGACAGCTTCCTCTTCACCCCTCCACTTT. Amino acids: CASSVTASSSPLHF.

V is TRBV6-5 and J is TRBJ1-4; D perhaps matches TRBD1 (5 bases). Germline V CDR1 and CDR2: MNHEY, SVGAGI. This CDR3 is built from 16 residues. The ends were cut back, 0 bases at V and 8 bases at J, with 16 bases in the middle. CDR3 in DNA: TGTGCCAGCAGTTACTCGGTCAAGGGGTTGGCGGAAAAACTGTTTTTT. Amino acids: CASSYSVKGLAEKLFF.

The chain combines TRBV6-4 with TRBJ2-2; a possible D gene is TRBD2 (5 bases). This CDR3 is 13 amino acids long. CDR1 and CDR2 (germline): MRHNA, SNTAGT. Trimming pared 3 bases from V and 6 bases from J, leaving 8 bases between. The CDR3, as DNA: TGTGCCAGCAGTGAAACGGGGTCCGGGGAGCTGTTTTTT. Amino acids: CASSETGSGELFF.

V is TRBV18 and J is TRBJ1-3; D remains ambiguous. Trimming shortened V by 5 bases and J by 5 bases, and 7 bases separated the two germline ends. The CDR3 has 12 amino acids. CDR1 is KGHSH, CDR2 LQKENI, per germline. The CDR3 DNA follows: TGTGCCAGCTCAAAAGACAGAAACACCATATATTTT. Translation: CASSKDRNTIYF.

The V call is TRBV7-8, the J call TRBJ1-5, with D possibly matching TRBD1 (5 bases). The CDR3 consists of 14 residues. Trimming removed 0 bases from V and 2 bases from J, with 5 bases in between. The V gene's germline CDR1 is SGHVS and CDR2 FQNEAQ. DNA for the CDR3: TGTGCCAGCAGCTTAGCGGGGCGCAATCAGCCCCAGCATTTT. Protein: CASSLAGRNQPQHF.

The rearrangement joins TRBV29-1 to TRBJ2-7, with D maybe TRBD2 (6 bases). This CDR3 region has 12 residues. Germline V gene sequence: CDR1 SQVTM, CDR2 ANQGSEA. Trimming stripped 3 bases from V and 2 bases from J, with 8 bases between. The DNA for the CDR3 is TGCAGCGTTGATGGAGGGCCCTACGAGCAGTACTTC. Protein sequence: CSVDGGPYEQYF.

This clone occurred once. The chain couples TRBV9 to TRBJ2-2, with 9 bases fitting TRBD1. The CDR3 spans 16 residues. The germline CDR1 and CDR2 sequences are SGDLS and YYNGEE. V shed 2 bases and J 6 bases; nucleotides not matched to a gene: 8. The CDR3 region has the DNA TGTGCCAGCAGCGTCACAGGGGGCTCGTCGTCCGGGGAGCTGTTTTTT. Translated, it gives CASSVTGGSSSGELFF.

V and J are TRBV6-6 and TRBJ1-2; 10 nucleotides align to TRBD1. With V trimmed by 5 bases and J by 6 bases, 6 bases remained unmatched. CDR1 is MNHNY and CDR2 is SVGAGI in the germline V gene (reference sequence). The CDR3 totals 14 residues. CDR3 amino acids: CASSKGTGVHGYTF. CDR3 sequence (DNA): TGTGCCAGCAGTAAAGGGACAGGGGTGCATGGCTACACCTTC.

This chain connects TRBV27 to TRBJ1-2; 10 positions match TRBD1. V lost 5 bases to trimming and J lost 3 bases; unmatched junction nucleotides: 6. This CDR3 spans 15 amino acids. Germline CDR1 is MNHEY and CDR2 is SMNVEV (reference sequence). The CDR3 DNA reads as TGTGCCAGCAGTCCGCGGACAGGGGGGGACTATGGCTACACCTTC. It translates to CASSPRTGGDYGYTF.

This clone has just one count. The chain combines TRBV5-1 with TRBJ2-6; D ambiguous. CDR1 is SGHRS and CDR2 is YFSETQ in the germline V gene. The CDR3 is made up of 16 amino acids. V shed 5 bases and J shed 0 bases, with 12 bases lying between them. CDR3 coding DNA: TGCGCCAGCAGTACGGGCGATAGCTCTGGGGCCAACGTCCTGACTTTC. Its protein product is CASSTGDSSGANVLTF.

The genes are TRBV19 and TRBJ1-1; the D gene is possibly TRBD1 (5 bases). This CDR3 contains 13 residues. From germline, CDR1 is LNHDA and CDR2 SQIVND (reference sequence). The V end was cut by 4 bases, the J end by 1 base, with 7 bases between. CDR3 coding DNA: TGTGCCAGTAGTACAGGGACGAACACTGAAGCTTTCTTT. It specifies CASSTGTNTEAFF.

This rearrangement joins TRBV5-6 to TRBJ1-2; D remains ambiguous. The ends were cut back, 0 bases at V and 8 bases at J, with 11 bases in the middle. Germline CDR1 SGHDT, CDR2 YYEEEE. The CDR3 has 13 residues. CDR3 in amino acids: CASSLGTERGYTF. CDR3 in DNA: TGTGCCAGCAGCTTGGGCACAGAACGAGGCTACACCTTC.

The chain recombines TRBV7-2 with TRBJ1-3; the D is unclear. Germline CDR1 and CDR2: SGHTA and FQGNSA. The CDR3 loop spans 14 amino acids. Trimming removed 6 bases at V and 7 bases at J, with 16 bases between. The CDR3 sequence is CASSSYHGLNTIYF. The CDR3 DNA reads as TGTGCCAGCAGTTCATACCACGGGCTGAACACCATATATTTT.

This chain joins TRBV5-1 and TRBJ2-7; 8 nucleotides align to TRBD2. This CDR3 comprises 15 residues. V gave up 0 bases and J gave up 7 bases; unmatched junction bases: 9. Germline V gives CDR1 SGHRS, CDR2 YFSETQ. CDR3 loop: CASSLDQRGLREQYF. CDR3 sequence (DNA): TGCGCCAGCAGCTTGGATCAGCGGGGGCTTCGGGAGCAGTACTTC.

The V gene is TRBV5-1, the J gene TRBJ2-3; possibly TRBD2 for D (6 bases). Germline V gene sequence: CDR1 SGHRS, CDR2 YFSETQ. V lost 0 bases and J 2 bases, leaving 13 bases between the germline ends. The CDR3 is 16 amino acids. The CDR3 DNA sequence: TGCGCCAGCAGCTTGGGAAGCGGGTTCCTCACAGATACGCAGTATTTT. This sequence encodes CASSLGSGFLTDTQYF.